This record concerns one TCR beta chain sequence. This sample's time point: after neoadjuvant nivolumab, at surgical resection. Stage II-IVA oral cavity squamous cell carcinoma was new and untreated by systemic or radiation therapy. The sample comes from a study of neoadjuvant anti-PD-1 for oral cavity cancer. Study information: Patients without progression got a fourth dose around day 43.

Produced via immunoSEQ multiplex PCR; TCRdb's table is partial and in-frame only. The table shows tens of thousands of clones, with about 27% occurring only once. J gave up 0 bases and V 8 bases, and 4 bases lay outside the gene matches. CDR3 length: 15 residues. Germline V gene data show CDR1 as LNHDA and CDR2 as SQIVND (reference sequence). This sequence joins TRBV19 and TRBJ2-3; TRBD2 matches 11 bases. The sequences come from tumor tissue, collected after nivolumab (anti-PD-1) treatment. The sequence derives from a person aged 40-85 years with oral cavity squamous cell carcinoma. The CDR3 DNA reads TGTGCCAGTGCGTGGACTAGCGGGAGCACAGATACGCAGTATTTT. Amino acids: CASAWTSGSTDTQYF.